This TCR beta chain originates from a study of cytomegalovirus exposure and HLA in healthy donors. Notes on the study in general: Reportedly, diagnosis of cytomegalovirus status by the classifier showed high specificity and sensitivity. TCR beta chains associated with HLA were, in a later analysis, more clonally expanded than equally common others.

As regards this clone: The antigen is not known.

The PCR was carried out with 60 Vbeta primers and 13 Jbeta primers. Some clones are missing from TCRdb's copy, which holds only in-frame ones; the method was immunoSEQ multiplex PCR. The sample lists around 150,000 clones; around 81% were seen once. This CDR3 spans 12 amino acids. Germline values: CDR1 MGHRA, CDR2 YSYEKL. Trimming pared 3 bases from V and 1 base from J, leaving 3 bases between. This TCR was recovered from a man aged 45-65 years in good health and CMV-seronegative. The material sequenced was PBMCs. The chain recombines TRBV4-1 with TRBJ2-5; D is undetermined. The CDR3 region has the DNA TGCGCCAGCAGCCACTCCCAAGAGACCCAGTACTTC. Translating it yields CASSHSQETQYF.